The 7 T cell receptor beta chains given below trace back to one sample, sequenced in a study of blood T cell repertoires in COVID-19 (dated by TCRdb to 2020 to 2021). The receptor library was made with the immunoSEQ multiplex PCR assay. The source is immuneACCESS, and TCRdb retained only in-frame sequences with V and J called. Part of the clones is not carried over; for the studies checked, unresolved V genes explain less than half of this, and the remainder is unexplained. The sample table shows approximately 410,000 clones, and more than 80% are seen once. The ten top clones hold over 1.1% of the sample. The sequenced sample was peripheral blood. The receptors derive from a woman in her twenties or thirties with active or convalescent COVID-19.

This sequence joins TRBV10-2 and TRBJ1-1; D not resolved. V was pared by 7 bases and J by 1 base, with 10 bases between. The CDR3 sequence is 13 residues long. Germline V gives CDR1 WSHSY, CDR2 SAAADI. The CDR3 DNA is TGCGCCAGCACCAGGACTTCGAACACTGAAGCTTTCTTT. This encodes CASTRTSNTEAFF.

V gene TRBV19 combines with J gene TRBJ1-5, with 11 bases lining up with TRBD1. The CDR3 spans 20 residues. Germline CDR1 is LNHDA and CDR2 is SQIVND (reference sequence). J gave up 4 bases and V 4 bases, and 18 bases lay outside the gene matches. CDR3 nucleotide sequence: TGTGCCAGTAGTAGGGCTCGTAGGGCTGGGACAGGGGGGATGAATCAGCCCCAGCATTTT. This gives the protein CASSRARRAGTGGMNQPQHF.

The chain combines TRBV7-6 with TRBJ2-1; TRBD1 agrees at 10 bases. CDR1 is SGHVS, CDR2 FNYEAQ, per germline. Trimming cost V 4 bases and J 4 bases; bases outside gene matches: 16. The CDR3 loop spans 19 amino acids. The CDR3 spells CASSSGTGEASGIYNEQFF. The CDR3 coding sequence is TGTGCCAGCAGCTCAGGGACAGGGGAAGCGAGCGGGATATACAATGAGCAGTTCTTC.

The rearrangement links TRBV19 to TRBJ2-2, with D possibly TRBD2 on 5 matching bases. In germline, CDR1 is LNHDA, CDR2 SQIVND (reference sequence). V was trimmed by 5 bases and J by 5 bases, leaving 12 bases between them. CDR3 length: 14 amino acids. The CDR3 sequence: CASSGLGGTGELFF. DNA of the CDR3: TGTGCCAGTAGTGGTCTAGGAGGAACCGGGGAGCTGTTTTTT.

In DNA, the CDR3 is TGTGCCAGCAGCCCGGGACTACTTGTCGATGAGCAGTTCTTC. It is translated as CASSPGLLVDEQFF. The chain recombines TRBV7-9 with TRBJ2-1, with 7 bases identical to TRBD2. The CDR3 runs 14 residues. J was trimmed by 8 bases and V by 5 bases; bases with no gene match: 9. CDR1 and CDR2 (germline): SEHNR, FQNEAQ (reference sequence).

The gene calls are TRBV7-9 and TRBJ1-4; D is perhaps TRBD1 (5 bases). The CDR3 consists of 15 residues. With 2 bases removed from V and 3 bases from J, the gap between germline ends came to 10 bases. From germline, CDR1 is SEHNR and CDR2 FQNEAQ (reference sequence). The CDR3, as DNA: TGTGCCAGCAGCTTATCGGGGGAGGCTAATGAAAAACTGTTTTTT. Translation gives CASSLSGEANEKLFF.

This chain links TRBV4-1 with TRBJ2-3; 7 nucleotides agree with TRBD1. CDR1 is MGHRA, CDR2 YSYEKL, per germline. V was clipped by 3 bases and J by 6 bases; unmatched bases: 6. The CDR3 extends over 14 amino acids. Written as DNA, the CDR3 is TGCGCCAGCAGCCACACAGACAGGGCGGATACGCAGTATTTT. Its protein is CASSHTDRADTQYF.